Listed below are T cell receptor beta chains from one sample, sequenced in a study of cytomegalovirus exposure and HLA in healthy donors. Data came from immunoSEQ multiplex PCR; TCRdb stores just in-frame clones and leaves some out. The sample yields roughly 130,000 clones, 81% seen once. The source material was PBMCs. The receptors derive from a young man in good health and CMV-seronegative. Both conserved end residues are part of each CDR3. Clone size is stated in some rows and not others, as once, few, many or a class when expanded.

size	J	V	CDR3
once	TRBJ2-5	TRBV6-1	CASSIRGIGETQYF
.	TRBJ1-5	TRBV7-2	CASSGSTGLGNQPQHF
.	TRBJ1-1	TRBV14	CASSHRTGRGKNTEAFF
.	TRBJ1-3	TRBV9	CASRGQGGDGNTIYF
.	TRBJ1-3	TRBV19	CASSISGTEGNTIYF
.	TRBJ1-2	TRBV29-1	CSAGRGREGYTF
once	TRBJ1-1	TRBV7-9	CASSYDSRKAFF
once	TRBJ2-3	TRBV7-2	CASSYPLETGDTDTQYF
once	TRBJ2-1	TRBV7-8	CASTQQRGGPNEQFF
.	TRBJ2-5	TRBV29-1	CSPLVGAQETQYF
.	TRBJ2-2	TRBV5-6	CASSLVSQPLNTGELFF
once	TRBJ1-6	TRBV30	CAWRTSGARSPLHF
few	TRBJ2-7	TRBV18	CASSGRDTYYEQYF
few	TRBJ1-2	TRBV4-3	CASSQDLETGFGYGYTF
.	TRBJ1-4	TRBV6-6	CASVTGNEKLFF
.	TRBJ1-4	TRBV5-1	CASSLAGNSREKLFF